Presented here are 2 T cell receptor beta chains from one specimen sequenced in a study of T-cell reconstitution after alpha-beta-depleted transplantation in children. Preparing the TCRbeta library involved the use of unique molecular identifiers. TCRdb analysed the PCR reads with MiXCR anew, one entry per CDR3 protein. The repertoire holds 250,000 to 400,000 distinct CDR3 sequences, with about a quarter as singletons. This sample comprised PBMCs, mostly from graft donor cells, obtained 180 days after TCRalphabeta/CD19-depleted stem cell transplant. These TCRs come from a male patient younger than 18 who had a stem cell transplant for acute lymphoblastic leukemia, so the T cells may come from the graft donor.

The chain couples TRBV10-3 to TRBJ2-7; a possible D gene is TRBD2 (6 bases). The CDR3 runs to 18 residues. Trimming pared 1 base from V and 0 bases from J, leaving 19 bases between. From germline, CDR1 is ENHRY and CDR2 SYGVKD. CDR3 in amino acids: CAISELGRFGHPSYEQYF. As DNA, the CDR3 is TGTGCCATCAGTGAGTTGGGGAGGTTTGGACACCCCTCCTACGAGCAGTACTTC.

The chain is built from TRBV12-5 and TRBJ2-7; 7 positions agree with TRBD2. Germline lookup yields CDR1 LGHNT and CDR2 FRNRAP. Losses at the gene ends were 9 bases for V and 3 bases for J; bases not matched to a gene: 14. The length of the CDR3 is 15 residues. CDR3 nucleotides: TGTGCTAGCAGCCCGGGGGGTCCCATCTTCTACGAGCAGTACTTC. Its protein product is CASSPGGPIFYEQYF. Based on the CDR3 plus reference TRBV12-5 and TRBJ2-7, the full variable domain is DARVTQTPRHKVTEMGQEVTMRCQPILGHNTVFWYRQTMMQGLELLAYFRNRAPLDDSGMPKDRFSAEMPDATLATLKIQPSEPRDSAVYFCASSPGGPIFYEQYFGPGTRLTVT.